These 15 T cell receptor beta chains were all obtained from the same sample, sequenced in a study of blood T cell repertoires in COVID-19. Method: immunoSEQ multiplex PCR; TCRdb's copy keeps in-frame clones and lacks some. The sample shows tens of thousands of clones, roughly nine tenths of them seen only once. The sample comprised peripheral blood. All receptors derive from a human donor in a cohort sampled during active COVID-19.

A single count supports this clone. J is TRBJ2-2 and V is TRBV29-1; 8 bases fit TRBD2. Germline V gene sequence: CDR1 SQVTM, CDR2 ANQGSEA. The CDR3 spans 15 residues. Germline trimming cut 6 bases from V and 5 bases from J; bases unmatched to any gene: 11. The CDR3 coding sequence is TGCAGCGTGAAAAAAGGCGGGGGGCGGACCGGGGAGCTGTTTTTT. It codes for CSVKKGGGRTGELFF.

The chain uses TRBV18 and TRBJ2-5; weak D call: TRBD2 (7 bases). CDR3 length: 14 residues. V was pared by 0 bases and J by 7 bases, with 12 bases between. CDR1 KGHSH and CDR2 LQKENI come from the germline V gene. The CDR3 DNA reads TGTGCCAGCTCACCACCGGGGGGGGCGGCGACCCAGTACTTC. This encodes CASSPPGGAATQYF.

This chain uses TRBV6-5 with TRBJ1-2, with TRBD1 as a possible D gene (5 bases). The CDR3 runs 14 residues. The germline CDR1 and CDR2 sequences are MNHEY and SVGAGI. With 2 bases removed from V and 5 bases from J, the gap between germline ends came to 12 bases. The CDR3 region has the DNA TGTGCCAGCAGTTACAAGGCAGGGCAGTATGGCTACACCTTC. As protein: CASSYKAGQYGYTF.

The count of this clone is one. This chain connects TRBV9 to TRBJ2-2; TRBD2 might be the D (5 bases). The CDR3 covers 14 residues. V lost 4 bases to trimming and J lost 5 bases, with 12 bases between them. Per germline, CDR1 SGDLS and CDR2 YYNGEE. The CDR3 DNA reads TGTGCCAGCAGCCCCATTAGCGTTACCGGGGAGCTGTTTTTT. Protein: CASSPISVTGELFF.

The DNA of the CDR3 is TGTGCCAGCAGTTTATCGGCACGACCAGGGGGTAGCTATGGCTACACCTTC. Amino acid sequence: CASSLSARPGGSYGYTF. The rearrangement links TRBV27 to TRBJ1-2; 7 bases are a match to TRBD1. Germline values: CDR1 MNHEY, CDR2 SMNVEV (reference sequence). There are 17 residues in the CDR3. Unmatched junction bases numbered 11, after V lost 0 bases and J lost 4 bases.

The V gene is TRBV5-4, the J gene TRBJ1-1; TRBD1 aligns across 8 bases. Germline V gene lookup returns CDR1 SGHNT and CDR2 YYREEE (reference sequence). This CDR3 comprises 12 residues. The trim removed 6 bases at V and 6 bases at J, leaving 4 bases unmatched. CDR3 in amino acids: CASTGGRAEAFF. In DNA form, the CDR3 reads TGTGCCAGCACAGGGGGCAGGGCTGAAGCTTTCTTT.

Only one count was recorded for this clone. V and J are TRBV4-1 and TRBJ2-1, with 9 bases aligning to TRBD2. The V gene end was trimmed by 0 bases and the J gene end by 7 bases; junction bases not matched to a gene: 13. This CDR3 has 18 amino acids. Germline V gene sequence: CDR1 MGHRA, CDR2 YSYEKL. In DNA form, the CDR3 reads TGCGCCAGCAGCCAAGAAAAGGGAGCGGGGGGTTTGTGGAATGAGCAGTTCTTC. Its protein is CASSQEKGAGGLWNEQFF.

The chain has TRBV9 and TRBJ1-3; no firm D call. Per the germline V gene, CDR1 is SGDLS and CDR2 is YYNGEE. Between the trimmed V and J ends, which lost 0 bases and 4 bases, there was a span of 8 bases. The CDR3 loop spans 14 amino acids. CDR3 in DNA: TGTGCCAGCAGCGTAGTTCCCTCGGGAAACACCATATATTTT. This translates into CASSVVPSGNTIYF.

The chain is built from TRBV5-1 and TRBJ2-2; tentative D call: TRBD2 (6 bases). This CDR3 comprises 16 residues. Germline V CDR1 and CDR2: SGHRS, YFSETQ. Trimming removed 5 bases at V and 0 bases at J, with 14 bases between. The CDR3 region is CASRQLAAANTGELFF. The DNA of the CDR3 is TGCGCCAGCAGGCAACTAGCAGCCGCGAACACCGGGGAGCTGTTTTTT.

This chain joins TRBV6-8 and TRBJ1-2, with a tentative D call TRBD1 (6 bases). The germline V gene has CDR1 MNHGY and CDR2 SAAAGT. This CDR3 contains 13 residues. V was trimmed by 4 bases and J by 6 bases, leaving 12 bases between them. The chain's CDR3 is CASSWAGENGYTF. The CDR3 region has the DNA TGTGCCAGCAGTTGGGCAGGGGAGAATGGCTACACCTTC.

The rearrangement uses TRBV14 and TRBJ1-5; 7 bases align to TRBD1. J gave up 10 bases and V 1 base, and 7 bases lay outside the gene matches. Germline loops: CDR1 SGHDN, CDR2 FVKESK. The CDR3 runs to 14 residues. The CDR3 loop reads CASSQVGDRVPQHF. CDR3 sequence (DNA): TGTGCCAGCAGCCAAGTTGGAGACAGGGTTCCCCAGCATTTT. The variable domain in full, completed from reference TRBV14 and TRBJ1-5, reads EAGVTQFPSHSVIEKGQTVTLRCDPISGHDNLYWYRRVMGKEIKFLLHFVKESKQDESGMPNNRFLAERTGGTYSTLKVQPAELEDSGVYFCASSQVGDRVPQHFGDGTRLSIL.

V gene TRBV30 combines with J gene TRBJ1-1; D unresolved. The CDR3 runs 14 residues. Germline V gives CDR1 GTSNPN, CDR2 SVGIG (reference sequence). V was cut by 4 bases and J by 3 bases, with 15 bases left in between. As DNA, the CDR3 is TGTGCCTGGAAGAATACTGGTCGGGACACTGAAGCTTTCTTT. The encoded protein is CAWKNTGRDTEAFF.

V and J are TRBV9 and TRBJ2-2, with a possible D match to TRBD2 (6 bases). This CDR3 is built from 16 residues. Germline CDR1 and CDR2: SGDLS and YYNGEE. V was trimmed by 1 base and J by 0 bases, leaving 10 bases between them. Here the CDR3 reads CASSVRIAANTGELFF. As DNA, the CDR3 is TGTGCCAGCAGCGTAAGAATAGCGGCGAACACCGGGGAGCTGTTTTTT.

The genes are TRBV6-1 and TRBJ1-5; TRBD1 might be the D (6 bases). Germline CDR1 and CDR2: MNHNS and SASEGT. The length of the CDR3 is 15 residues. V lost 1 base, J lost 4 bases, and 11 bases lay in between. As DNA, the CDR3 is TGTGCCAGCAGTGAAGTGGGAGGGGGTAATCAGCCCCAGCATTTT. This gives the protein CASSEVGGGNQPQHF.

CDR3 sequence reads: CASSPGQLGTDTQYF. The DNA of the CDR3 is TGTGCCAGCTCACCCGGACAGTTAGGCACAGATACGCAGTATTTT. The V gene is TRBV18, the J gene TRBJ2-3, with D possibly matching TRBD1 (6 bases). CDR3 length: 15 residues. V lost 3 bases and J lost 1, with 11 bases in between. CDR1 KGHSH and CDR2 LQKENI come from the germline V gene.